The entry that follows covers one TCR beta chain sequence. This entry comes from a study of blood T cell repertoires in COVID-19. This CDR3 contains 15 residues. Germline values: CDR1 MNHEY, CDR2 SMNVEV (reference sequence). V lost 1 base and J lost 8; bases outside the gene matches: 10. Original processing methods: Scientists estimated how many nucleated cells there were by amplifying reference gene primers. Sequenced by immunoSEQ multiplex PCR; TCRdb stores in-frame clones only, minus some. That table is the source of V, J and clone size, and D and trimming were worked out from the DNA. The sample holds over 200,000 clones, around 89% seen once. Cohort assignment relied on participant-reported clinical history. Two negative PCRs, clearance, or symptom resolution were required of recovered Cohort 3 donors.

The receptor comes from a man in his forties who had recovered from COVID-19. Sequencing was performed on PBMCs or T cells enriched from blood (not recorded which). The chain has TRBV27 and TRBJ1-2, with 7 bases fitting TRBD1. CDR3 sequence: CASSLFTTGLGGYTF. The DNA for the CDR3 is TGTGCCAGCAGTTTATTCACGACAGGGCTAGGAGGCTACACCTTC.